Below, 15 T cell receptor beta chains from the same sample are listed, as sequenced in a study of cytomegalovirus exposure and HLA in healthy donors. Only in-frame clones appear in the TCRdb table, and some are missing; sequencing was by immunoSEQ multiplex PCR. The sample records 250,000 to 300,000 clones, 90% being singletons. Material for sequencing was PBMCs. These receptors came from a woman aged 18-29 years in good health and CMV-seronegative.

The sample holds one count of this clone. The chain uses TRBV2 and TRBJ2-1, with 10 bases lining up with TRBD2. CDR3 length equals 14 residues. J gave up 3 bases and V 10 bases, and 6 bases lay outside the gene matches. CDR1 is SNHLY and CDR2 is FYNNEI in the germline V gene. The CDR3 loop reads CATVAGGFYNEQFF. The CDR3 nucleotides are TGTGCCACTGTAGCGGGGGGATTCTACAATGAGCAGTTCTTC.

The chain couples TRBV11-3 to TRBJ2-7; 7 nucleotides align to TRBD2. The CDR3 has 15 residues. Germline V CDR1 and CDR2: SGHNT, YENEEA. V lost 1 base and J lost 4; bases outside the gene matches: 7. Here the CDR3 reads CASSLVGRGVYEQYV. The CDR3 DNA reads TGTGCCAGCAGCTTAGTGGGACGGGGGGTTTACGAGCAGTACGTC.

The rearrangement uses TRBV6-5 and TRBJ1-6; D possibly corresponds to TRBD1 (6 bases). Trimming cost V 7 bases and J 13 bases, with 20 bases left between them. Germline lookup yields CDR1 MNHEY and CDR2 SVGAGI. CDR3 length: 14 residues. CDR3 DNA: TGTGCCAGCAAAAACGGGGGGGGCAGGGCCCCCCTCCACTTT. Amino acid sequence: CASKNGGGRAPLHF.

The J gene is TRBJ2-3, the V gene TRBV7-9, with D possibly matching TRBD1 (6 bases). V was trimmed by 2 bases and J by 3 bases, leaving 15 bases between them. Germline V gene lookup returns CDR1 SEHNR and CDR2 FQNEAQ (reference sequence). This CDR3 is 16 amino acids long. This CDR3 reads CASSLYTGPPTDTQYF. The CDR3 DNA sequence: TGTGCCAGCAGCTTATATACAGGGCCCCCGACAGATACGCAGTATTTT.

The V and J genes are TRBV5-4 and TRBJ1-6; D gene ambiguous. This CDR3 contains 15 residues. CDR1 and CDR2 (germline): SGHNT, YYREEE (reference sequence). Trimming removed 3 bases at V and 5 bases at J, with 12 bases between. The CDR3 sequence is CASSSNSLNNSPLHF. In nucleotides, the CDR3 is TGTGCCAGCAGCTCGAACAGTCTTAATAATTCACCCCTCCACTTT.

The chain has TRBV6-5 and TRBJ1-6; 9 bases align to TRBD1. Germline CDR1 MNHEY, CDR2 SVGAGI. The CDR3 is 14 residues long. J gave up 13 bases and V 2 bases, and 6 bases lay outside the gene matches. The CDR3 reads CASSYSGQGFPLHF. The CDR3, as DNA: TGTGCCAGCAGTTACAGCGGACAGGGGTTTCCCCTCCACTTT.

V usage is TRBV13 and J usage is TRBJ2-3; maybe TRBD1 (6 bases). The germline V and J ends were trimmed by 1 base and 1 base, with 9 bases remaining between them. This CDR3 is built from 15 residues. The V gene's germline CDR1 is PRHDT and CDR2 FYEKMQ (reference sequence). The CDR3: CASSLEQGGTDTQYF. CDR3 nucleotide sequence: TGTGCCAGCAGCTTAGAACAGGGAGGCACAGATACGCAGTATTTT.

V gene TRBV5-4 combines with J gene TRBJ2-1; weak D call: TRBD1 (6 bases). This CDR3 has 14 residues. V lost 4 bases and J 9 bases, leaving 17 bases between the germline ends. The germline V gene has CDR1 SGHNT and CDR2 YYREEE (reference sequence). CDR3 nucleotide sequence: TGTGCCAGCAGCGGTAAAAATACAGGGTTTGAGCAGTTCTTC. Amino acid sequence: CASSGKNTGFEQFF.

This sequence joins TRBV30 and TRBJ2-1; D unclear. The CDR3 spans 13 residues. Trimming stripped 0 bases from V and 8 bases from J, with 11 bases between. Germline lookup yields CDR1 GTSNPN and CDR2 SVGIG (reference sequence). CDR3 sequence: CAWSVDIKYEQFF. The CDR3 DNA sequence: TGTGCCTGGAGTGTTGACATCAAGTATGAGCAGTTCTTC.

The V and J genes are TRBV7-2 and TRBJ1-1; D may be TRBD1 (5 bases). The CDR3 loop spans 15 amino acids. Germline CDR1 reads SGHTA; CDR2 reads FQGNSA. Trimming cost V 1 base and J 2 bases, with 11 bases left between them. CDR3 in amino acids: CASSLESRANTEAFF. The CDR3 bases are TGTGCCAGCAGCTTAGAGAGCAGGGCTAACACTGAAGCTTTCTTT.

The chain joins TRBV11-2 to TRBJ2-6, with D unresolved. This CDR3 spans 16 amino acids. V lost 6 bases to trimming and J lost 4 bases, with 16 bases between them. Germline lookup yields CDR1 SGHAT and CDR2 FQNNGV. CDR3 nucleotides: TGTGCCAGCAGATCAACCTGGAGTTGGGGGGCCAACGTCCTGACTTTC. Translation gives CASRSTWSWGANVLTF.

This rearrangement joins TRBV5-4 to TRBJ1-1, with D perhaps TRBD1 (5 bases). The V end lost 3 bases, the J end lost 4 bases, and 10 bases lay between the germline ends. The CDR3 length is 13 residues. Per the germline V gene, CDR1 is SGHNT and CDR2 is YYREEE (reference sequence). In DNA, the CDR3 is TGTGCCAGCAGCTCAGGGTATAGCACTGAAGCTTTCTTT. Its translation: CASSSGYSTEAFF.

V is TRBV5-1 and J is TRBJ2-2; 9 bases align to TRBD2. The ends lost 3 bases at V and 7 bases at J; junction bases unmatched: 1. This CDR3 comprises 13 residues. Germline CDR1 SGHRS, CDR2 YFSETQ. The DNA for the CDR3 is TGCGCCAGCAGCTCAGCGGGGGGCGGGGAGCTGTTTTTT. It encodes CASSSAGGGELFF.

The chain employs TRBV7-9 and TRBJ1-1; no clear D gene. Trimming took 1 base from V and 10 from J, leaving 16 bases between them. Per the germline V gene, CDR1 is SEHNR and CDR2 is FQNEAQ (reference sequence). This CDR3 has 14 residues. The CDR3 bases are TGTGCCAGCAGCTTAGGTGAGGCGCAATTGAGAGCTTTCTTT. Amino acids: CASSLGEAQLRAFF.

V gene TRBV7-2 combines with J gene TRBJ1-1; the match to TRBD1 covers 7 bases. Germline-derived CDR1 and CDR2 are SGHTA and FQGNSA. Trimming removed 1 base from V and 7 bases from J; junction bases left unmatched: 3. The CDR3 length is 13 residues. This CDR3 is CASSLEGAGEAFF. The CDR3 bases are TGTGCCAGCAGCTTAGAGGGGGCCGGTGAAGCTTTCTTT. Filled out from reference TRBV7-2 and TRBJ1-1, the complete variable domain reads GAGVSQSPSNKVTEKGKDVELRCDPISGHTALYWYRQSLGQGLEFLIYFQGNSAPDKSGLPSDRFSAERTGGSVSTLTIQRTQQEDSAVYLCASSLEGAGEAFFGQGTRLTVV.